This T cell receptor beta chain was retrieved from a study of T-cell memory formation after mild COVID-19. This clonotype was found a few times. The antigen remains unidentified. Regarding the study as a whole: Contracting clones from day 15 to 85 showed balanced CD4/CD8; later expanders favored CD4+. Researchers found some responding clones in pre-infection memory, a sign that cross-reactive memory joined. Of the contracting clones, CD4+ ones lay mainly in CM and EM, and CD8+ ones in EMRA.

TCRdb reprocessed the 5' RACE reads with MiXCR, giving one entry per CDR3 protein. Among nearly 250,000 distinct CDR3 sequences, approximately 15% were seen once, and the ten largest hold approximately 2.1%. The sample taken for sequencing was PBMCs or a T cell subset sorted from them (not recorded which). The sequence was collected from an adult woman who had mild COVID-19 (a few samples of this study predate the infection). Cell type and time point are not known.

CDR3 amino acids: CASSLAGTDYNEQFF. The CDR3 DNA follows: TGTGCCAGCAGTTTAGCAGGGACCGATTACAATGAGCAGTTCTTC. The chain combines TRBV12-3 or TRBV12-4 with TRBJ2-1; possibly TRBD1 or TRBD2 for D (5 bases each). The CDR3 sequence is 15 residues long. With 0 bases removed from V and 4 bases from J, the gap between germline ends came to 10 bases.